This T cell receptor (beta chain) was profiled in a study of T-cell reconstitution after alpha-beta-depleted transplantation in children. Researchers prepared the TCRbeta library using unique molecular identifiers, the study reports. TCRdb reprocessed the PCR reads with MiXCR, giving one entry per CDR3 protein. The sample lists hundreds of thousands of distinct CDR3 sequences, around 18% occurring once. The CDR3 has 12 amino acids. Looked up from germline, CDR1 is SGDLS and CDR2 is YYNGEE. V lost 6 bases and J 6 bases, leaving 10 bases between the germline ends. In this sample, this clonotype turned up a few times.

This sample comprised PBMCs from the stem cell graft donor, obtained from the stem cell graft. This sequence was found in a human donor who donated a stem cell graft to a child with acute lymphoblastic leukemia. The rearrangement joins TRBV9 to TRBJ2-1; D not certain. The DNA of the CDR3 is TGTGCCAGCAAAGGCGGCGGCAATGAGCAGTTCTTC. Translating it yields CASKGGGNEQFF. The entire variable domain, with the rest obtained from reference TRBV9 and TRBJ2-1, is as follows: DSGVTQTPKHLITATGQRVTLRCSPRSGDLSVYWYQQSLDQGLQFLIQYYNGEERAKGNILERFSAQQFPDLHSELNLSSLELGDSALYFCASKGGGNEQFFGPGTRLTVL.